A selection of T cell receptor beta chains follows, all from one sample in a study of cytomegalovirus exposure and HLA in healthy donors. Method: immunoSEQ multiplex PCR; TCRdb's copy keeps in-frame clones and lacks some. The sample records about 190,000 clones, about 83% being singletons. Sequencing was carried out using PBMCs. These receptors all stem from a woman in her twenties or thirties in good health and CMV-seropositive. Both conserved end residues are part of each CDR3. The order of the fields is D gene, clone size, CDR3 length, V gene, J gene, CDR3 DNA, CDR3 protein. D genes are given only for firm matches. Clone size, where shown, is once, few, many, or a class for clones that have expanded.

D: NA; size: NA; length: 13; V: TRBV5-1; J: TRBJ2-7; DNA: TGCGCCAGCAGCCACAGGGGGGGCTACGAGCAGTACTTC; CDR3: CASSHRGGYEQYF
D: NA; size: few; length: 17; V: TRBV4-2; J: TRBJ1-6; DNA: TGTGCCAGCAGCCAAAATCTACAGGCAGCCTATAATTCACCCCTCCACTTT; CDR3: CASSQNLQAAYNSPLHF
D: NA; size: few; length: 12; V: TRBV9; J: TRBJ2-1; DNA: TGTGCCAGCAGCGTAAACTTCAATGAGCAGTTCTTC; CDR3: CASSVNFNEQFF
D: NA; size: NA; length: 9; V: TRBV19; J: TRBJ1-2; DNA: TGTGCCAGTGGAGGTTGGGGATACTTC; CDR3: CASGGWGYF
D: NA; size: NA; length: 15; V: TRBV7-9; J: TRBJ2-5; DNA: TGTGCCAGCAGCTTATATTCGACAGGAGGCGAGACCCAGTACTTC; CDR3: CASSLYSTGGETQYF
D: NA; size: NA; length: 17; V: TRBV2; J: TRBJ2-5; DNA: TGTGCCGGCAACAATCCAATCACAGGGGGGGATGGGGAGACCCAGTACTTC; CDR3: CAGNNPITGGDGETQYF
D: NA; size: NA; length: 14; V: TRBV6-1; J: TRBJ1-2; DNA: TGTGCCAGCAGTGAAGGAACGGCTAACTATGGCTACACCTTC; CDR3: CASSEGTANYGYTF
D: NA; size: few; length: 16; V: TRBV6-6; J: TRBJ1-2; DNA: TGTGCCAGCAGTTGGGAGGTCGGTCGCGTGAGTTATGGCTACACCTTC; CDR3: CASSWEVGRVSYGYTF
D: NA; size: NA; length: 14; V: TRBV15; J: TRBJ1-3; DNA: TGTGCCACCCGGGATTTGAGCTCTGGAAACACCATATATTTT; CDR3: CATRDLSSGNTIYF
D: NA; size: few; length: 13; V: TRBV5-1; J: TRBJ1-1; DNA: TGCGCCAGCAAGACGGGGATGAACACTGAAGCTTTCTTT; CDR3: CASKTGMNTEAFF
D: TRBD1; size: NA; length: 13; V: TRBV5-6; J: TRBJ1-1; DNA: TGTGCCAGCAGCCGGGACAGGTCGACTGAAGCTTTCTTT; CDR3: CASSRDRSTEAFF
D: NA; size: NA; length: 14; V: TRBV5-1; J: TRBJ1-3; DNA: TGCGCCAGCAGCACTACGGGATCTGGAAACACCATATATTTT; CDR3: CASSTTGSGNTIYF
D: NA; size: NA; length: 17; V: TRBV11-2; J: TRBJ1-2; DNA: TGTGCCAGCACCCAACAGGGCGATCCCACCGCTAACTATGGCTACACCTTC; CDR3: CASTQQGDPTANYGYTF
D: NA; size: NA; length: 15; V: TRBV10-1; J: TRBJ2-3; DNA: TGCGCCAGCAGTGAGTCGACTACAGGGACAGATACGCAGTATTTT; CDR3: CASSESTTGTDTQYF
D: TRBD2; size: NA; length: 13; V: TRBV7-3; J: TRBJ2-5; DNA: TGTGCCAGCAGCTTAGGGGGGGTAGAGACCCAGTACTTC; CDR3: CASSLGGVETQYF
D: NA; size: NA; length: 15; V: TRBV9; J: TRBJ1-1; DNA: TGTGCCAGCAGCGTAGCTAGTGACTCGAACACTGAAGCTTTCTTT; CDR3: CASSVASDSNTEAFF
D: TRBD1; size: NA; length: 15; V: TRBV9; J: TRBJ2-7; DNA: TGTGCCAGCAGCGTAGGATTTGAGACAGGGGGCGAGCAGTACTTC; CDR3: CASSVGFETGGEQYF
D: TRBD2; size: NA; length: 16; V: TRBV11-2; J: TRBJ2-7; DNA: TGTGCCAGCAGCTTTTCGAGACTAGCGGGAGGAGGGGTGGAGTACTTC; CDR3: CASSFSRLAGGGVEYF
D: NA; size: NA; length: 15; V: TRBV5-1; J: TRBJ2-4; DNA: TGCGCCAGCAGCCAGGTTGGGTTGACCAAAAACATTCAGTACTTC; CDR3: CASSQVGLTKNIQYF
D: NA; size: NA; length: 13; V: TRBV27; J: TRBJ2-2; DNA: TGTGCCAGCAGTCAAACAAGTCCCGGGGAGCTGTTTTTT; CDR3: CASSQTSPGELFF
D: NA; size: NA; length: 12; V: TRBV5-1; J: TRBJ2-3; DNA: TGCGCCAGCAGCTTTCAGTCAGATACGCAGTATTTT; CDR3: CASSFQSDTQYF